The 26 T cell receptor beta chains below were found in one sample sequenced in a study of T cell responses to AZD1222 COVID-19 vaccine. The protocol was immunoSEQ multiplex PCR, while the TCRdb copy is restricted to in-frame clones and leaves out a portion. The data show about 140,000 clones, with roughly nine tenths seen just once and about 9.4% held by the top ten. This specimen consisted of peripheral blood, obtained 28 days after the second AZD1222 dose. Every receptor here comes from an adult who received the AZD1222 COVID-19 vaccine.

J is TRBJ1-1 and V is TRBV5-4; D not resolved. The CDR3 covers 12 residues. V was cut by 2 bases and J by 3 bases, with 5 bases left in between. The germline gives CDR1 SGHNT, CDR2 YYREEE (reference sequence). The CDR3 reads CASSLDDTEAFF. The CDR3 bases are TGTGCCAGCAGCTTAGATGACACTGAAGCTTTCTTT. The variable domain in full, with the rest retrieved from reference TRBV5-4 and TRBJ1-1, is ETGVTQSPTHLIKTRGQQVTLRCSSQSGHNTVSWYQQALGQGPQFIFQYYREEENGRGNFPPRFSGLQFPNYSSELNVNALELDDSALYLCASSLDDTEAFFGQGTRLTVV.

This clone was seen only a few times. The chain uses TRBV15 and TRBJ2-3; 8 nucleotides line up with TRBD2. Germline lookup yields CDR1 LNHNV and CDR2 YYDKDF (reference sequence). V shed 5 bases, J shed 2 bases, and the junction held 6 bases outside the gene matches. The CDR3 is made up of 15 amino acids. CDR3 nucleotide sequence: TGTGCCACCAGCCGAGGCGGGGGGCTCACAGATACGCAGTATTTT. This translates into CATSRGGGLTDTQYF. Looking up the rest from reference TRBV15 and TRBJ2-3 gives the full variable domain: DAMVIQNPRYQVTQFGKPVTLSCSQTLNHNVMYWYQQKSSQAPKLLFHYYDKDFNNEADTPDNFQSRRPNTSFCFLDIRSPGLGDTAMYLCATSRGGGLTDTQYFGPGTRLTVL.

The rearrangement uses TRBV5-6 and TRBJ1-2; weak D call: TRBD1 (5 bases). The V gene lost 4 bases and the J gene lost 6 bases, with 16 bases spanning the gap. The CDR3 length is 14 residues. Germline values: CDR1 SGHDT, CDR2 YYEEEE. The CDR3 DNA reads TGTGCCAGCAGCCTTGGCGGGGCTGCGGATGGCTACACCTTC. Amino acid sequence: CASSLGGAADGYTF.

The rearrangement joins TRBV19 to TRBJ1-5; a weak D match, TRBD1 (6 bases). V was pared by 5 bases and J by 1 base, with 9 bases between. This CDR3 has 14 residues. Germline values: CDR1 LNHDA, CDR2 SQIVND (reference sequence). This CDR3 is CASSDRSSNQPQHF. CDR3 sequence (DNA): TGTGCCAGTAGTGACAGGTCAAGCAATCAGCCCCAGCATTTT.

This rearrangement joins TRBV12-3 or TRBV12-4 to TRBJ1-1; a weak D match, TRBD1 (6 bases). CDR3 length: 12 amino acids. With 7 bases removed from V and 5 bases from J, the gap between germline ends came to 11 bases. The CDR3 DNA follows: TGTGCCAGCACCAGGGGTGGGACTGAAGCTTTCTTT. This codes for CASTRGGTEAFF.

V and J are TRBV24-1 and TRBJ2-1, with a tentative D call TRBD2 (6 bases). V shed 4 bases and J shed 6 bases, with 9 bases lying between them. Germline CDR1 and CDR2: KGHDR and SFDVKD. The CDR3 has 13 residues. CDR3 residues: CATSELAVNEQFF. The CDR3 DNA follows: TGTGCCACCAGTGAATTAGCGGTCAATGAGCAGTTCTTC.

This sequence joins TRBV5-1 and TRBJ1-3; a possible D gene is TRBD1 (5 bases). The ends were cut back, 4 bases at V and 0 bases at J, with 11 bases in the middle. Germline-derived CDR1 and CDR2 are SGHRS and YFSETQ. The CDR3 sequence is 15 residues long. The chain's CDR3 is CASSGGPLSGNTIYF. The CDR3 DNA reads TGCGCCAGCAGCGGGGGACCGCTCTCTGGAAACACCATATATTTT. Based on the CDR3 plus reference TRBV5-1 and TRBJ1-3, the full variable domain is KAGVTQTPRYLIKTRGQQVTLSCSPISGHRSVSWYQQTPGQGLQFLFEYFSETQRNKGNFPGRFSGRQFSNSRSEMNVSTLELGDSALYLCASSGGPLSGNTIYFGEGSWLTVV.

This chain connects TRBV9 to TRBJ2-7, with D perhaps being TRBD1 or TRBD2 (5 bases each). The germline gives CDR1 SGDLS, CDR2 YYNGEE. V dropped 4 bases and J dropped 8 bases, with 22 bases sitting between them. The CDR3 sequence is 15 residues long. The CDR3 DNA sequence: TGTGCCAGCAGCTCCCACGGGACCCCACTACACCAGCAGTACTTC. It yields the protein CASSSHGTPLHQQYF.

The chain links TRBV5-1 to TRBJ2-3; D could derive from TRBD1 or TRBD2 (6 bases each). CDR3 length equals 18 residues. Trimming removed 6 bases at V and 0 bases at J, with 23 bases between. Germline V gene data show CDR1 as SGHRS and CDR2 as YFSETQ. The CDR3 reads CASKGGSGTITSTDTQYF. DNA of the CDR3: TGCGCCAGCAAGGGGGGTAGCGGCACAATCACTAGCACAGATACGCAGTATTTT. The full variable domain, in which reference TRBV5-1 and TRBJ2-3 provide the parts outside the CDR3, is KAGVTQTPRYLIKTRGQQVTLSCSPISGHRSVSWYQQTPGQGLQFLFEYFSETQRNKGNFPGRFSGRQFSNSRSEMNVSTLELGDSALYLCASKGGSGTITSTDTQYFGPGTRLTVL.

This chain joins TRBV18 and TRBJ2-1; the D is unclear. Trimming cost V 2 bases and J 7 bases, with 6 bases left between them. Germline lookup yields CDR1 KGHSH and CDR2 LQKENI. This CDR3 spans 12 amino acids. As DNA, the CDR3 is TGTGCCAGCTCACCATTCAGTAATGAGCAGTTCTTC. It is translated as CASSPFSNEQFF.

The chain employs TRBV2 and TRBJ1-2; no reliable D call. The V end was cut by 3 bases, the J end by 9 bases, with 14 bases between. The CDR3 spans 13 residues. The germline V gene encodes CDR1 SNHLY and CDR2 FYNNEI. CDR3 sequence (DNA): TGTGCCAGCAGTGAGACGGGATCCTGGAGCTACACCTTC. Protein: CASSETGSWSYTF. Using reference TRBV2 and TRBJ1-2 for the parts outside the CDR3, the full variable domain is EPEVTQTPSHQVTQMGQEVILRCVPISNHLYFYWYRQILGQKVEFLVSFYNNEISEKSEIFDDQFSVERPDGSNFTLKIRSTKLEDSAMYFCASSETGSWSYTFGSGTRLTVV.

The chain recombines TRBV28 with TRBJ1-5; D gene ambiguous. From germline, CDR1 is MDHEN and CDR2 SYDVKM. There are 14 residues in the CDR3. V dropped 3 bases and J dropped 0 bases, with 6 bases sitting between them. The CDR3 nucleotides read TGTGCCAGCAGTTTTATGGGTAGCAATCAGCCCCAGCATTTT. It specifies CASSFMGSNQPQHF.

The J gene is TRBJ2-1, the V gene TRBV7-9, with 7 bases identical to TRBD1. Germline V gene sequence: CDR1 SEHNR, CDR2 FQNEAQ (reference sequence). The J segment lost 3 bases and the V segment lost 5 bases, leaving 10 bases of the junction unmatched. The CDR3 extends over 16 amino acids. The chain's CDR3 is CASSDDGTVLYNEQFF. CDR3 DNA: TGTGCCAGCAGCGATGACGGGACAGTTCTCTACAATGAGCAGTTCTTC. Drawing the rest from reference TRBV7-9 and TRBJ2-1, the complete variable domain is DTGVSQNPRHKITKRGQNVTFRCDPISEHNRLYWYRQTLGQGPEFLTYFQNEAQLEKSRLLSDRFSAERPKGSFSTLEIQRTEQGDSAMYLCASSDDGTVLYNEQFFGPGTRLTVL.

This chain connects TRBV7-9 to TRBJ2-1, with a tentative D call TRBD2 (7 bases). This CDR3 region has 15 residues. Germline V gene lookup returns CDR1 SEHNR and CDR2 FQNEAQ (reference sequence). V lost 1 base to trimming and J lost 10 bases, with 17 bases between them. The chain's CDR3 is CASSLGRGLPGEQFF. The CDR3 DNA is TGTGCCAGCAGCTTAGGGCGGGGGCTCCCCGGAGAGCAGTTCTTC. The whole variable domain, filled in from reference TRBV7-9 and TRBJ2-1, reads DTGVSQNPRHKITKRGQNVTFRCDPISEHNRLYWYRQTLGQGPEFLTYFQNEAQLEKSRLLSDRFSAERPKGSFSTLEIQRTEQGDSAMYLCASSLGRGLPGEQFFGPGTRLTVL.

The V and J genes are TRBV7-9 and TRBJ1-1; 7 positions match TRBD1. After removal of 5 bases from V and 5 bases from J, the junction contained 17 bases not matched to a gene. Germline V gives CDR1 SEHNR, CDR2 FQNEAQ (reference sequence). CDR3 length: 17 amino acids. The CDR3 DNA reads TGTGCCAGCAGCCCGATACCGGGACAGACGGTCAGGACTGAAGCTTTCTTT. Its protein is CASSPIPGQTVRTEAFF.

This sequence joins TRBV18 and TRBJ1-1; possible D gene TRBD1, 5 bases. This CDR3 region has 15 residues. Trimming removed 1 base at V and 5 bases at J, with 14 bases between. Germline V gene sequence: CDR1 KGHSH, CDR2 LQKENI. In DNA, the CDR3 is TGTGCCAGCTCACCACAAATTGGGGGGGAAACTGAAGCTTTCTTT. Its protein product is CASSPQIGGETEAFF.

V is TRBV6-1 and J is TRBJ2-5; no firm D call. Trimming removed 2 bases from V and 5 bases from J, with 6 bases in between. This CDR3 comprises 12 residues. Germline V gene sequence: CDR1 MNHNS, CDR2 SASEGT. The CDR3 nucleotides read TGTGCCAGCAGTGAACGGCGCGAGACCCAGTACTTC. Translated: CASSERRETQYF.

This clone has just one count. The chain combines TRBV6-5 with TRBJ2-1, with 11 bases identical to TRBD1. This CDR3 is built from 15 residues. Trimming cost V 4 bases and J 9 bases; bases outside gene matches: 8. Germline CDR1 and CDR2: MNHEY and SVGAGI. The CDR3 coding sequence is TGTGCCAGCAGTTCACAGGGACAGGGGGGCGGTGAGCAGTTCTTC. Translating gives CASSSQGQGGGEQFF.

CDR3 residues: CASSPGTVSTDTQYF. DNA of the CDR3: TGCGCCAGCAGCCCCGGGACAGTTAGCACAGATACGCAGTATTTT. V usage is TRBV5-1 and J usage is TRBJ2-3, with 7 bases fitting TRBD1. This CDR3 is 15 amino acids long. V lost 4 bases to trimming and J lost 0 bases; unmatched junction nucleotides: 5. Looked up from germline, CDR1 is SGHRS and CDR2 is YFSETQ. The entire variable domain, with the rest obtained from reference TRBV5-1 and TRBJ2-3, is as follows: KAGVTQTPRYLIKTRGQQVTLSCSPISGHRSVSWYQQTPGQGLQFLFEYFSETQRNKGNFPGRFSGRQFSNSRSEMNVSTLELGDSALYLCASSPGTVSTDTQYFGPGTRLTVL.

This chain connects TRBV13 to TRBJ1-1; D is possibly TRBD1 (6 bases). Per germline, CDR1 PRHDT and CDR2 FYEKMQ (reference sequence). The CDR3 has 17 residues. The V end was cut by 5 bases, the J end by 0 bases, with 19 bases between. The CDR3: CASSLPWDITMNTEAFF. The CDR3 bases are TGTGCCAGCAGCCTTCCCTGGGACATTACCATGAACACTGAAGCTTTCTTT.

The chain recombines TRBV7-9 with TRBJ1-6, with 9 nucleotides matching TRBD1. The CDR3 is 15 residues long. Germline-derived CDR1 and CDR2 are SEHNR and FQNEAQ (reference sequence). The ends lost 5 bases at V and 9 bases at J; junction bases unmatched: 8. The CDR3 loop is CASSAVWTGVSPLHF. CDR3 coding DNA: TGTGCCAGCAGCGCCGTTTGGACAGGGGTTTCACCCCTCCACTTT.

This clone has just one count. The chain couples TRBV9 to TRBJ1-1; D might be TRBD1 (5 bases). CDR3 length: 13 residues. The V and J ends lost 3 bases and 11 bases respectively, with 17 bases between them. Germline loops: CDR1 SGDLS, CDR2 YYNGEE. CDR3 sequence reads: CASSAPGTENAFF. The CDR3 nucleotides are TGTGCCAGCAGCGCCCCCGGGACGGAGAACGCTTTCTTT.

This chain joins TRBV12-5 and TRBJ1-1; TRBD1 matches 11 bases. V was pared by 0 bases and J by 10 bases, with 1 base of the junction left unmatched. In germline, CDR1 is LGHNT, CDR2 FRNRAP. This CDR3 region has 13 residues. CDR3 nucleotide sequence: TGTGCTAGTGGTTTGGTCGGACAGGGGGCAGCTTTCTTT. Amino acids: CASGLVGQGAAFF.

This sequence joins TRBV4-2 and TRBJ2-3; 8 nucleotides agree with TRBD1. V dropped 4 bases and J dropped 11; count of bases not matched to a gene: 5. CDR1 LGHNA and CDR2 YNFKEQ come from the germline V gene. The CDR3 runs 12 residues. CDR3 residues: CASSRGQGWQYF. The CDR3 DNA is TGTGCCAGCAGCCGCGGACAGGGATGGCAGTATTTT.

J is TRBJ2-1 and V is TRBV5-1; 8 nucleotides match TRBD1. Looked up from germline, CDR1 is SGHRS and CDR2 is YFSETQ. The CDR3 spans 15 residues. With 4 bases clipped from V and 9 bases from J, the junction kept 12 bases outside the gene matches. The CDR3 DNA sequence: TGCGCCAGCAGCCCGCGGACAGGGAAGGTTGGTGAGCAGTTCTTC. Translation: CASSPRTGKVGEQFF.

This clone was counted only a few times. This chain uses TRBV6-2 or TRBV6-3 with TRBJ2-6, with D perhaps given as TRBD1 or TRBD2 (6 bases each). Germline CDR1 reads MNHEY; CDR2 reads SVGEGT. CDR3 length equals 16 residues. V lost 4 bases, J lost 3 bases, and 13 bases lay in between. CDR3: CASSSVRGGGANVLTF. CDR3 in DNA: TGTGCCAGCAGTTCCGTCAGGGGAGGTGGGGCCAACGTCCTGACTTTC.